This TCR beta chain was sequenced for a study of cytomegalovirus exposure and HLA in healthy donors. At the level of the study: Out of about 190 million T cells, an earlier analysis found some 120 million unique TCR beta sequences in total. Findings and caveats of the study: As a later analysis showed, a missense DCLRE1C variant was linked to trimming of TCR beta V- and J-genes. Accurate predictions that matched the HLA-A and HLA-B alleles of most subjects were reportedly made from TCR beta sequences. Sequencing probably produced one cluster of sequence variants that were highly shared.

On this clone: Its cognate antigen is unknown.

Amplification used 60 Vbeta primers and 13 Jbeta primers. Data came from immunoSEQ multiplex PCR; TCRdb stores just in-frame clones and leaves some out. The data show around 150,000 clones, about 80% seen once. Sequences were obtained from PBMCs. The TCR was taken from a man aged 40-49 years in good health and CMV-seropositive.

The CDR3 spells CASSLSTEAFF. CDR3 coding DNA: TGTGCCAGCAGTTTGAGCACTGAAGCTTTCTTT. The rearrangement links TRBV28 to TRBJ1-1; D unclear. Germline V gives CDR1 MDHEN, CDR2 SYDVKM. V shed 3 bases and J shed 4 bases, with 3 bases lying between them. The CDR3 runs to 11 residues.